The 22 T cell receptor beta chains listed next were all sequenced from one sample in a study of cytomegalovirus exposure and HLA in healthy donors. The PCR ran on 60 Vbeta and 13 Jbeta primers. Clones were sequenced by immunoSEQ multiplex PCR, and TCRdb holds only the in-frame ones, with some missing. In the table there are 150,000 to 200,000 clones, around 79% of which are singletons. Sequenced material: PBMCs. These receptors were collected from a woman between 40 and 50 years old in good health and CMV-seropositive.

This chain connects TRBV15 to TRBJ1-1; perhaps TRBD1 as D (5 bases). Between the trimmed V and J ends, which lost 1 base and 4 bases, there was a span of 13 bases. The germline V gene encodes CDR1 LNHNV and CDR2 YYDKDF (reference sequence). This CDR3 has 15 residues. CDR3 sequence (DNA): TGTGCCACCAGCAGAGGGGGGGGTGGGGGCACTGAAGCTTTCTTT. This codes for CATSRGGGGGTEAFF.

CDR3 sequence (DNA): TGTGCCAGCAGTCCCGGGACAGTCCTAAGCTCCTACGAGCAGTACTTC. This sequence encodes CASSPGTVLSSYEQYF. The chain carries TRBV28 and TRBJ2-7; 7 bases map to TRBD1. V shed 5 bases, J shed 0 bases, and the junction held 10 bases outside the gene matches. Germline CDR1 is MDHEN and CDR2 is SYDVKM. The CDR3 extends over 16 amino acids. The whole variable domain, filled in from reference TRBV28 and TRBJ2-7, reads DVKVTQSSRYLVKRTGEKVFLECVQDMDHENMFWYRQDPGLGLRLIYFSYDVKMKEKGDIPEGYSVSREKKERFSLILESASTNQTSMYLCASSPGTVLSSYEQYFGPGTRLTVT.

The chain is built from TRBV4-3 and TRBJ2-5; TRBD1 might be the D (6 bases). CDR3 length: 14 amino acids. Germline values: CDR1 LGHNA, CDR2 YSLEER. Deletions cut 1 base from V and 3 bases from J, with 9 bases between. The CDR3 sequence is CASSQAQGEETQYF. In nucleotides, the CDR3 is TGCGCCAGCAGCCAAGCACAGGGTGAAGAGACCCAGTACTTC.

The rearrangement uses TRBV9 and TRBJ2-3, with 8 bases identical to TRBD1. Trimming removed 2 bases from V and 5 bases from J; junction bases left unmatched: 22. Germline V gene data show CDR1 as SGDLS and CDR2 as YYNGEE. This CDR3 spans 20 amino acids. The DNA for the CDR3 is TGTGCCAGCAGCGTCCGAGAAGGGCGGACAGGGTCCTACCTTGGAGATACGCAGTATTTT. Amino acids: CASSVREGRTGSYLGDTQYF.

The gene calls are TRBV18 and TRBJ2-1, with TRBD2 matching 13 bases. V lost 9 bases and J lost 9; bases outside the gene matches: 11. Germline CDR1 is KGHSH and CDR2 is LQKENI. The CDR3 runs to 15 residues. CDR3 loop: CASHLRTSGRGEQFF. CDR3 in DNA: TGTGCCAGTCACCTTAGGACTAGCGGGAGAGGTGAGCAGTTCTTC.

This sequence joins TRBV5-6 and TRBJ2-7; 9 bases agree with TRBD1. The CDR3 totals 15 residues. CDR1 and CDR2 from the germline V gene are SGHDT and YYEEEE. J lost 0 bases, V lost 4 bases, and 5 bases had no gene match. The CDR3 is CASSPGQGYSYEQYF. Here the CDR3 DNA reads TGTGCCAGCAGCCCGGGACAGGGCTACTCCTACGAGCAGTACTTC. Full variable domain (outside the CDR3, taken from reference TRBV5-6 and TRBJ2-7): DAGVTQSPTHLIKTRGQQVTLRCSPKSGHDTVSWYQQALGQGPQFIFQYYEEEERQRGNFPDRFSGHQFPNYSSELNVNALLLGDSALYLCASSPGQGYSYEQYFGPGTRLTVT.

The chain combines TRBV19 with TRBJ2-1; TRBD2 matches at 10 bases. Germline V gene sequence: CDR1 LNHDA, CDR2 SQIVND (reference sequence). V lost 6 bases to trimming and J lost 3 bases; unmatched junction nucleotides: 5. The CDR3 is 15 residues long. CDR3 loop: CASSPTSGIYNEQFF. The CDR3 bases are TGTGCCAGTAGCCCAACTAGCGGGATCTACAATGAGCAGTTCTTC.

This clone was counted between two and nine times. This chain joins TRBV5-1 and TRBJ2-3, with 7 bases lining up with TRBD2. Germline CDR1 reads SGHRS; CDR2 reads YFSETQ. V lost 6 bases and J lost 0; bases outside the gene matches: 10. This CDR3 region has 16 residues. CDR3 loop: CASKTGTTTSTDTQYF. The CDR3 coding sequence is TGCGCCAGCAAGACTGGGACTACTACTAGCACAGATACGCAGTATTTT.

V gene TRBV7-9 combines with J gene TRBJ1-1, with a possible D match to TRBD1 (5 bases). Germline CDR1 is SEHNR and CDR2 is FQNEAQ (reference sequence). Trimming pared 6 bases from V and 3 bases from J, leaving 11 bases between. The CDR3 length is 13 residues. CDR3 protein: CASSFIGDTEAFF. The CDR3, as DNA: TGTGCCAGCAGTTTTATAGGGGACACTGAAGCTTTCTTT.

The V and J genes are TRBV6-1 and TRBJ1-2; D is unclear. Per the germline V gene, CDR1 is MNHNS and CDR2 is SASEGT. CDR3 length equals 13 residues. The ends were cut back, 6 bases at V and 4 bases at J, with 12 bases in the middle. CDR3 residues: CASRIQALYGYTF. The DNA of the CDR3 is TGTGCCAGCAGGATCCAGGCCCTCTATGGCTACACCTTC.

V gene TRBV19 combines with J gene TRBJ2-1, with 8 bases that match TRBD1. The CDR3 extends over 15 amino acids. V was clipped by 6 bases and J by 6 bases; unmatched bases: 10. CDR1 and CDR2 (germline): LNHDA, SQIVND (reference sequence). CDR3 DNA sequence: TGTGCCAGTAGGGGGGTTCCGGGACAGGTCAATGAGCAGTTCTTC. Translation: CASRGVPGQVNEQFF.

The chain combines TRBV29-1 with TRBJ2-1; 10 bases map to TRBD2. The CDR3 loop spans 15 amino acids. V was pared by 5 bases and J by 2 bases, with 6 bases of the junction left unmatched. Germline CDR1 reads SQVTM; CDR2 reads ANQGSEA. The CDR3 sequence is CSVPPSGSPYNEQFF. CDR3 nucleotides: TGCAGCGTTCCCCCTAGCGGGAGCCCCTACAATGAGCAGTTCTTC.

This clone was counted a few times. The chain recombines TRBV28 with TRBJ1-5; D gene ambiguous. Per germline, CDR1 MDHEN and CDR2 SYDVKM. The CDR3 runs to 15 residues. V was clipped by 3 bases and J by 0 bases, with 9 bases between them. CDR3 protein: CASSLESVSNQPQHF. The CDR3 DNA reads as TGTGCCAGCAGTTTGGAGTCAGTTAGCAATCAGCCCCAGCATTTT. Drawing the rest from reference TRBV28 and TRBJ1-5, the complete variable domain is DVKVTQSSRYLVKRTGEKVFLECVQDMDHENMFWYRQDPGLGLRLIYFSYDVKMKEKGDIPEGYSVSREKKERFSLILESASTNQTSMYLCASSLESVSNQPQHFGDGTRLSIL.

V usage is TRBV7-9 and J usage is TRBJ1-1; the D is unclear. V gave up 1 base and J gave up 1 base, with 4 bases separating them. CDR1 and CDR2 (germline): SEHNR, FQNEAQ (reference sequence). The CDR3 loop spans 13 amino acids. CDR3 DNA sequence: TGTGCCAGCAGCTTAGGGGCGAACACTGAAGCTTTCTTT. It is translated as CASSLGANTEAFF.

The V call is TRBV19, the J call TRBJ2-1; 8 positions agree with TRBD2. The CDR3 spans 14 residues. The trim removed 4 bases at V and 6 bases at J, leaving 5 bases unmatched. Germline CDR1 is LNHDA and CDR2 is SQIVND (reference sequence). The CDR3 sequence is CASSTHGGANEQFF. CDR3 nucleotide sequence: TGTGCCAGTAGTACCCACGGGGGGGCCAATGAGCAGTTCTTC.

V and J are TRBV6-5 and TRBJ1-2; possible D gene TRBD1, 6 bases. Germline CDR1 MNHEY, CDR2 SVGAGI. V lost 0 bases to trimming and J lost 9 bases, with 20 bases between them. This CDR3 has 16 amino acids. Written as DNA, the CDR3 is TGTGCCAGCAGTTACTCAATCCTCAGGGGCTTGACCCGCTACACCTTC. Translated, it gives CASSYSILRGLTRYTF.

The rearrangement links TRBV19 to TRBJ1-5, with 9 bases fitting TRBD1. Germline CDR1 and CDR2: LNHDA and SQIVND (reference sequence). There are 14 residues in the CDR3. Germline trimming cut 8 bases from V and 4 bases from J; bases unmatched to any gene: 6. The CDR3 nucleotides are TGTGCCAGTTTCGGACAGGGGTTTAATCAGCCCCAGCATTTT. Encoded protein: CASFGQGFNQPQHF.

This clone was recorded a few times. The rearrangement uses TRBV27 and TRBJ2-7, with 7 bases matching TRBD1. The CDR3 loop spans 14 amino acids. Trimming at V came to 4 bases and at J to 2 bases, leaving 5 bases not matched to a gene. Germline V gene sequence: CDR1 MNHEY, CDR2 SMNVEV (reference sequence). CDR3 sequence: CASSSATGTYEQYF. The CDR3 DNA follows: TGTGCCAGCAGTTCAGCGACAGGGACCTACGAGCAGTACTTC.

V usage is TRBV30 and J usage is TRBJ2-7; TRBD1 matches 9 bases. CDR3 length: 13 residues. V lost 1 base and J lost 3; bases outside the gene matches: 1. Germline-derived CDR1 and CDR2 are GTSNPN and SVGIG (reference sequence). The CDR3 DNA reads as TGTGCCTGGAGTGAGGACAGGGGCTACGAGCAGTACTTC. It specifies CAWSEDRGYEQYF.

The chain joins TRBV7-9 to TRBJ1-1; the D gene is possibly TRBD1 (6 bases). CDR1 and CDR2 (germline): SEHNR, FQNEAQ (reference sequence). The CDR3 has 13 residues. V was pared by 2 bases and J by 4 bases, with 8 bases between. CDR3 protein: CASSLQGSTEAFF. As DNA, the CDR3 is TGTGCCAGCAGCTTACAGGGGAGCACTGAAGCTTTCTTT.

This chain links TRBV19 with TRBJ2-2, with D possibly being TRBD2 (6 bases). V was pared by 6 bases and J by 5 bases, with 19 bases between. Germline V gene data show CDR1 as LNHDA and CDR2 as SQIVND (reference sequence). The CDR3 extends over 16 amino acids. As DNA, the CDR3 is TGTGCCAGTAGCACGGGCCCTGCGGGAAGGACCGGGGAGCTGTTTTTT. Its protein is CASSTGPAGRTGELFF.

The chain combines TRBV11-2 with TRBJ2-7; 12 nucleotides match TRBD2. With 6 bases clipped from V and 0 bases from J, the junction kept 3 bases outside the gene matches. CDR1 is SGHAT, CDR2 FQNNGV, per germline. CDR3 length: 15 amino acids. The CDR3 protein is CASRRLAGDSYEQYF. In nucleotides, the CDR3 is TGTGCCAGCAGGAGACTAGCGGGGGACTCCTACGAGCAGTACTTC.